One sample yielded the 28 T cell receptor beta chains listed below, sequenced in a study of technical replicates of blood from several donors. The repertoire was sequenced with immunoSEQ multiplex PCR; TCRdb's copy has only in-frame clones and lacks some. The table has approximately 82,000 clones, more than 90% seen once. The source material was T cells isolated from PBMCs. Receptor source: a human donor in good health. Some clones in this sample may be carry-over from other donors' samples.

The chain's CDR3 is CASSFGNSAGHEQFF. CDR3 nucleotide sequence: TGTGCCAGCAGCTTCGGAAACTCCGCGGGGCATGAGCAGTTCTTC. J is TRBJ2-1 and V is TRBV5-6; a possible D gene is TRBD2 (6 bases). Trimming shortened V by 2 bases and J by 8 bases, and 17 bases separated the two germline ends. From germline, CDR1 is SGHDT and CDR2 YYEEEE. The CDR3 length is 15 residues.

The CDR3, as DNA: TGCGCCAGCAGCCGGGGGGGACAGGGTAAAAAAGAGACCCAGTACTTC. Translating it yields CASSRGGQGKKETQYF. The genes are TRBV4-1 and TRBJ2-5, with 9 bases identical to TRBD1. The CDR3 length is 16 residues. The ends lost 4 bases at V and 3 bases at J; junction bases unmatched: 9. CDR1 MGHRA and CDR2 YSYEKL come from the germline V gene.

The V and J genes are TRBV2 and TRBJ1-3; 9 bases agree with TRBD1. Trimming took 6 bases from V and 6 from J; bases not matched to a gene: 6. The CDR3 sequence is 14 residues long. CDR1 SNHLY and CDR2 FYNNEI come from the germline V gene. The CDR3 loop is CASRKGQGSNTIYF. For the CDR3, the DNA is TGTGCCAGCAGGAAGGGACAGGGCTCAAACACCATATATTTT. The full variable domain, its missing parts supplied by reference TRBV2 and TRBJ1-3, is EPEVTQTPSHQVTQMGQEVILRCVPISNHLYFYWYRQILGQKVEFLVSFYNNEISEKSEIFDDQFSVERPDGSNFTLKIRSTKLEDSAMYFCASRKGQGSNTIYFGEGSWLTVV.

The chain joins TRBV7-9 to TRBJ1-2; TRBD1 aligns across 8 bases. This CDR3 has 15 amino acids. Germline-derived CDR1 and CDR2 are SEHNR and FQNEAQ (reference sequence). Trimming cost V 1 base and J 4 bases; bases outside gene matches: 5. CDR3: CASSLGTGILYGYTF. The CDR3 DNA is TGTGCCAGCAGCTTAGGGACAGGGATCCTCTATGGCTACACCTTC.

This clone was seen a handful of times. The chain employs TRBV30 and TRBJ1-3, with D unclear. The CDR3 loop spans 12 amino acids. V gave up 0 bases and J gave up 7 bases, with 7 bases separating them. Germline V gene sequence: CDR1 GTSNPN, CDR2 SVGIG (reference sequence). CDR3: CAWSVWRNTIYF. The CDR3 nucleotides are TGTGCCTGGAGTGTTTGGCGGAACACCATATATTTT.

The chain uses TRBV11-2 and TRBJ1-6; TRBD1 matches at 8 bases. Germline V gene data show CDR1 as SGHAT and CDR2 as FQNNGV. V lost 1 base and J lost 6; bases outside the gene matches: 2. The CDR3 length is 15 residues. This CDR3 reads CASSLARGPNSPLHF. CDR3 DNA sequence: TGTGCCAGCAGCTTAGCCAGGGGGCCTAATTCACCCCTCCACTTT.

The CDR3 DNA reads as TGTGCCACCTCCCTCAGGGGGCAATTCGGGGAGCTGTTTTTT. Translated, it gives CATSLRGQFGELFF. V gene TRBV7-7 combines with J gene TRBJ2-2; 8 nucleotides match TRBD1. Germline V gene data show CDR1 as SSHAT and CDR2 as FNYEAQ (reference sequence). V shed 10 bases and J 7 bases; nucleotides not matched to a gene: 11. This CDR3 is built from 14 residues. The whole variable domain, filled in from reference TRBV7-7 and TRBJ2-2, reads GAGVSQSPRYKVTKRGQDVTLRCDPISSHATLYWYQQALGQGPEFLTYFNYEAQPDKSGLPSDRFSAERPEGSISTLTIQRTEQRDSAMYRCATSLRGQFGELFFGEGSRLTVL.

The genes are TRBV6-4 and TRBJ1-2; 8 bases are shared with TRBD1. This CDR3 contains 13 residues. Germline CDR1 MRHNA, CDR2 SNTAGT. J gave up 8 bases and V 8 bases, and 10 bases lay outside the gene matches. CDR3 residues: CASECRGRRGYTF. DNA of the CDR3: TGTGCCAGCGAGTGCAGGGGGCGCCGGGGCTACACCTTC.

V gene TRBV27 combines with J gene TRBJ2-5; a weak D match, TRBD1 (5 bases). The germline gives CDR1 MNHEY, CDR2 SMNVEV (reference sequence). The CDR3 loop spans 14 amino acids. V lost 5 bases, J lost 5 bases, and 15 bases lay in between. The CDR3 nucleotides are TGTGCCAGCAGTCCCCTAGGGGTTGAGGAGACCCAGTACTTC. Its protein product is CASSPLGVEETQYF.

The CDR3: CASSSTSGKTGGELFF. The CDR3 region has the DNA TGCGCCAGCAGCTCGACTAGCGGAAAAACGGGGGGGGAGCTGTTTTTT. This rearrangement joins TRBV4-1 to TRBJ2-2; 9 nucleotides align to TRBD2. The CDR3 covers 16 residues. V shed 5 bases and J 8 bases; nucleotides not matched to a gene: 12. Germline values: CDR1 MGHRA, CDR2 YSYEKL.

CDR3 coding DNA: TGCGCCAGCAGCCCAGCCGGGACATTAAGCACAGATACGCAGTATTTT. Protein sequence: CASSPAGTLSTDTQYF. The gene calls are TRBV5-1 and TRBJ2-3, with D perhaps matching TRBD1 (6 bases). V shed 4 bases and J shed 0 bases, with 15 bases lying between them. CDR1 is SGHRS and CDR2 is YFSETQ in the germline V gene. The CDR3 is 16 residues long.

V gene TRBV5-1 combines with J gene TRBJ2-1; 11 nucleotides align to TRBD2. J lost 0 bases, V lost 3 bases, and 17 bases had no gene match. Germline-derived CDR1 and CDR2 are SGHRS and YFSETQ. CDR3 length: 21 residues. For the CDR3, the DNA is TGCGCCAGCAGCTCATACAGGGGAGGGGGGACTAGCGGCAGCTCCTACAATGAGCAGTTCTTC. Its protein is CASSSYRGGGTSGSSYNEQFF.

This clone was seen once. The chain uses TRBV28 and TRBJ1-5; possible D gene TRBD1, 5 bases. In germline, CDR1 is MDHEN, CDR2 SYDVKM. The CDR3 is made up of 19 amino acids. Trimming removed 4 bases from V and 6 bases from J, with 28 bases in between. CDR3 nucleotides: TGTGCCAGCAGTTCACCGAGAATCCAGGGACTTCAGGTCTTTCAGCCCCAGCATTTT. This sequence encodes CASSSPRIQGLQVFQPQHF.

The gene calls are TRBV12-5 and TRBJ2-7; D is unresolved. The CDR3 sequence is 14 residues long. V gave up 1 base and J gave up 5 bases, with 12 bases separating them. Germline lookup yields CDR1 LGHNT and CDR2 FRNRAP. The CDR3 DNA sequence: TGTGCTAGTGGTTTGGCCACCAGCCGGGACGAGCAGTACTTC. It encodes CASGLATSRDEQYF.

The chain is built from TRBV19 and TRBJ2-1, with TRBD2 matching over 8 bases. The V gene end was trimmed by 1 base and the J gene end by 3 bases; junction bases not matched to a gene: 8. This CDR3 comprises 17 residues. CDR1 is LNHDA and CDR2 is SQIVND in the germline V gene (reference sequence). CDR3 in DNA: TGTGCCAGTAGTATAGCCTTCGGGAGGGAGCTCTACAATGAGCAGTTCTTC. Translation gives CASSIAFGRELYNEQFF.

The gene calls are TRBV7-9 and TRBJ1-1, with no clear D. Germline V CDR1 and CDR2: SEHNR, FQNEAQ (reference sequence). The CDR3 is 13 residues long. The V and J ends lost 3 bases and 6 bases respectively, with 11 bases between them. The CDR3 here is CASSFGGVAEAFF. CDR3 DNA: TGTGCCAGCAGCTTTGGAGGTGTCGCTGAAGCTTTCTTT.

CDR3 sequence: CASSLGRGKTDTQYF. The CDR3 nucleotides are TGTGCCAGCAGCTTGGGGCGGGGAAAGACAGATACGCAGTATTTT. The J gene is TRBJ2-3, the V gene TRBV5-6, with D perhaps TRBD2 (6 bases). The ends were cut back, 0 bases at V and 3 bases at J, with 11 bases in the middle. In germline, CDR1 is SGHDT, CDR2 YYEEEE. There are 15 residues in the CDR3.

J is TRBJ2-6 and V is TRBV6-5, with TRBD1 matching 10 bases. J was trimmed by 4 bases and V by 2 bases; bases with no gene match: 2. The CDR3 is 16 residues long. Germline assignment: CDR1 MNHEY and CDR2 SVGAGI. The CDR3 spells CASSYGTGVGANVLTF. The CDR3 DNA reads as TGTGCCAGCAGTTACGGGACAGGGGTAGGGGCCAACGTCCTGACTTTC.

The chain is built from TRBV7-6 and TRBJ2-7; D unresolved. Germline V gene sequence: CDR1 SGHVS, CDR2 FNYEAQ. The length of the CDR3 is 15 residues. Trimming cost V 5 bases and J 5 bases, with 19 bases left between them. CDR3 nucleotides: TGTGCCAGCAGCCCGAATTTAGAAGTTCTTCACGAGCAGTACTTC. Translation gives CASSPNLEVLHEQYF.

This clone was found a few times. The junction and the germline gene differ at one end; a read error may be behind it. Here the CDR3 reads CRRVGNTEAFF. The CDR3 DNA reads as TGCAGACGAGTGGGCAACACTGAAGCTTTCTTT. J is TRBJ1-1 and V is TRBV19; the D is unclear. Germline CDR1 and CDR2: LNHDA and SQIVND (reference sequence). The length of the CDR3 is 11 residues.

The chain is built from TRBV5-1 and TRBJ2-3, with a tentative D call TRBD1 (6 bases). Germline V gene data show CDR1 as SGHRS and CDR2 as YFSETQ. CDR3 length: 14 residues. The V end was cut by 4 bases, the J end by 6 bases, with 15 bases between. The CDR3 is CASSDLQGADTQYF. The DNA for the CDR3 is TGCGCCAGCAGCGACTTACAGGGAGCGGATACGCAGTATTTT.

This chain connects TRBV7-8 to TRBJ2-1, with 10 bases fitting TRBD2. The V gene's germline CDR1 is SGHVS and CDR2 FQNEAQ. The trim removed 5 bases at V and 7 bases at J, leaving 8 bases unmatched. This CDR3 spans 15 amino acids. CDR3 protein: CASSTLAGMLNEQFF. CDR3 bases: TGTGCCAGCAGCACACTAGCGGGGATGCTAAATGAGCAGTTCTTC.

The chain uses TRBV5-1 and TRBJ2-3; possibly TRBD1 for D (6 bases). Trimming removed 2 bases at V and 2 bases at J, with 15 bases between. This CDR3 comprises 16 residues. Germline V CDR1 and CDR2: SGHRS, YFSETQ. DNA of the CDR3: TGCGCCAGCAGCTTTCAAGGCGCAGGGGACACAGATACGCAGTATTTT. Amino acid sequence: CASSFQGAGDTDTQYF.

The rearrangement joins TRBV20-1 to TRBJ1-2; unclear D gene. CDR3 length: 10 residues. CDR1 DFQATT and CDR2 SNEGSKA come from the germline V gene (reference sequence). The chain's CDR3 is CSALNYGYTF. The CDR3 DNA sequence: TGCAGCGCACTGAACTATGGCTACACCTTC.

This sequence joins TRBV30 and TRBJ2-5; 8 bases fit TRBD2. This CDR3 has 13 amino acids. The V gene end was trimmed by 5 bases and the J gene end by 2 bases; junction bases not matched to a gene: 4. Germline V gene lookup returns CDR1 GTSNPN and CDR2 SVGIG (reference sequence). The CDR3 DNA reads as TGTGCCTGGCGGACTAGCCTACAAGAGACCCAGTACTTC. It yields the protein CAWRTSLQETQYF.

V usage is TRBV2 and J usage is TRBJ2-1; weak D call: TRBD2 (6 bases). The CDR3 sequence is 12 residues long. V lost 7 bases to trimming and J lost 5 bases, with 9 bases between them. Germline values: CDR1 SNHLY, CDR2 FYNNEI. Here the CDR3 DNA reads TGTGCCAGCAAGGGACTGCACAATGAGCAGTTCTTC. It specifies CASKGLHNEQFF.

V gene TRBV25-1 combines with J gene TRBJ2-5; D ambiguous. The CDR3 covers 12 residues. V lost 1 base and J lost 6, with 6 bases in between. Germline values: CDR1 MGHDK, CDR2 SYGVNS. In nucleotides, the CDR3 is TGTGCCAGCAGTGAATTTGAGAAGACCCAGTACTTC. It is translated as CASSEFEKTQYF.

V and J are TRBV9 and TRBJ2-3, with D tentatively TRBD1 (5 bases). With 0 bases removed from V and 6 bases from J, the gap between germline ends came to 11 bases. The CDR3 has 14 amino acids. Germline CDR1 is SGDLS and CDR2 is YYNGEE. The CDR3 loop is CASSVAPSGDTQYF. CDR3 DNA: TGTGCCAGCAGCGTAGCTCCGTCAGGGGATACGCAGTATTTT.